This entry features one TCR beta chain sequence. Its antigen is still unknown. Every bit of the isolated RNA underwent reverse transcription, so sequencing read expressed TCRB transcripts. Sequencing was performed with immunoSEQ multiplex PCR; in TCRdb, only in-frame clones are kept and a portion is missing. This table holds approximately 150,000 clones, approximately 13% found once. It was via CD45RO/CCR7/CD25/CD127/CD95/CD27 that CD4+ naive, central memory, regulatory and stem cell-like memory cells were sorted. The entry originates in a study of beta chain features in type 1 diabetes. On the study more broadly: The study found patients and healthy donors alike in age, gender and cell yields. Study results and limitations: In comparison with healthy donors, patients had naive, central memory and Treg TCRB repertoires that appeared more similar. TCRB CDR3s were moderately but significantly shorter in Type 1 diabetes patients in all four CD4+ subsets. Unsettled here was the matter of whether HLA type influences TCRB rearrangement.

Deletions cut 4 bases from V and 1 base from J, with 14 bases between. The length of the CDR3 is 15 residues. Per the germline V gene, CDR1 is SGHRS and CDR2 is YFSETQ. Source material: central memory CD4+ T cells from blood. The clonotype originates from a man between 18 and 35 years old with type 1 diabetes. The V and J genes are TRBV5-1 and TRBJ1-1; perhaps TRBD1 as D (5 bases). Here the CDR3 DNA reads TGCGCCAGCAGCGCCGGGGGACCAAAGAACACTGAAGCTTTCTTT. This encodes CASSAGGPKNTEAFF.